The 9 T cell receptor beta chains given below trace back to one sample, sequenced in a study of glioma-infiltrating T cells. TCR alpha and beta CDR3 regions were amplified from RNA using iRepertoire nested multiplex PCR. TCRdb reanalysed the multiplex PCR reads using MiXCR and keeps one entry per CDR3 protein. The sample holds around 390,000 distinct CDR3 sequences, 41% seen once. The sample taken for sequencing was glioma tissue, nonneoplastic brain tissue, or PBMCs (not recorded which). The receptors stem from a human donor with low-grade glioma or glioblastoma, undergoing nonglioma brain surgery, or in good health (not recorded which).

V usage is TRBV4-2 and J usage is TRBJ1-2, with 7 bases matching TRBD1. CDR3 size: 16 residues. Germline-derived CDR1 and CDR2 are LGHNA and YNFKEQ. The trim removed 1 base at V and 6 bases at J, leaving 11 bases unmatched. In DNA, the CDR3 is TGTGCCAGCAGCCAAGGAGATTGGACAGGCCTAAATGGCTACACCTTC. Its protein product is CASSQGDWTGLNGYTF.

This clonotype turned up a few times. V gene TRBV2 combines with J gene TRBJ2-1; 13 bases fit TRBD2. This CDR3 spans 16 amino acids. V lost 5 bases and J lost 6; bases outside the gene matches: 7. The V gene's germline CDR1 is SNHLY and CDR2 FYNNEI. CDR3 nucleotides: TGTGCCAGCAGTCTGCTACTAGCGGGAGGGCCCAATGAGCAGTTCTTC. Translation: CASSLLLAGGPNEQFF.

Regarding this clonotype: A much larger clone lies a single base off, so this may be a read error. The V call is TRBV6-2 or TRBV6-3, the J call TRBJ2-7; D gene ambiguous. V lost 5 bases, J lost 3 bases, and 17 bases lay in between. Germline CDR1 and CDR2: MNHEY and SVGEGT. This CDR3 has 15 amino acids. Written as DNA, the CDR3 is TGTGCCAGCAGTCTCCAGGACGGCACGATCTACGAGCAGTACTTC. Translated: CASSLQDGTIYEQYF.

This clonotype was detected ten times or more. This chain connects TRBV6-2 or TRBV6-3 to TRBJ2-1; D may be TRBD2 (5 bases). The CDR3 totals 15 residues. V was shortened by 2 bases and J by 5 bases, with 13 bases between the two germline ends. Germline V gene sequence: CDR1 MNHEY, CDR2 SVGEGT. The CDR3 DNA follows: TGTGCCAGCAGTTACGAGGGCCTAATGAACAATGAGCAGTTCTTC. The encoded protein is CASSYEGLMNNEQFF.

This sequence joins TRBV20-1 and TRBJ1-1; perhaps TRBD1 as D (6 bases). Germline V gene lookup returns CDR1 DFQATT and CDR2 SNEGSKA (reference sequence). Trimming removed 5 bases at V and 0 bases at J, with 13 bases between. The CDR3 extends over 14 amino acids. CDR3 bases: TGCAGTGCTCCCCCTGGGGGCTTGAACACTGAAGCTTTCTTT. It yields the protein CSAPPGGLNTEAFF.

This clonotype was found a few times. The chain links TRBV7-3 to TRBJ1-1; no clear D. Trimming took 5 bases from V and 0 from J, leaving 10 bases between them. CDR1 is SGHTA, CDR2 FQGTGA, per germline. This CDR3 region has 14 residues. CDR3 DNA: TGTGCCAGCAGCCCCCGACTCATGAACACTGAAGCTTTCTTT. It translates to CASSPRLMNTEAFF. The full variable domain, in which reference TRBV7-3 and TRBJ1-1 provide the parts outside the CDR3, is GAGVSQTPSNKVTEKGKYVELRCDPISGHTALYWYRQSLGQGPEFLIYFQGTGAADDSGLPNDRFFAVRPEGSVSTLKIQRTERGDSAVYLCASSPRLMNTEAFFGQGTRLTVV.

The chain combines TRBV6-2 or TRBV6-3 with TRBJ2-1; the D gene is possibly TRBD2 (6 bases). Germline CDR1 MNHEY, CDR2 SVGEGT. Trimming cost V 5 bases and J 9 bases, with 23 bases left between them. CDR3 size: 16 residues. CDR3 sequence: CASSPSPAGRGIEQFF. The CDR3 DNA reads TGTGCCAGCAGTCCATCCCCAGCGGGCCGGGGGATTGAGCAGTTCTTC.

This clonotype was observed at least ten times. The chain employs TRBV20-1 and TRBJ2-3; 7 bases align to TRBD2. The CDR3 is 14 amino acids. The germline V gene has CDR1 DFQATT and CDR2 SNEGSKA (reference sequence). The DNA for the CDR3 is TGCATGCTGGTGGACGGGAGGAGCACAGATACGCAGTATTTT. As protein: CMLVDGRSTDTQYF.

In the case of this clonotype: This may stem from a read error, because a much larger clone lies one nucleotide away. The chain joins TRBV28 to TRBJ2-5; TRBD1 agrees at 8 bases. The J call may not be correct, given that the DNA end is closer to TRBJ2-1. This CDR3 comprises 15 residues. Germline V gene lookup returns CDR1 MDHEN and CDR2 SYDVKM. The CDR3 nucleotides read TGTGCCAGCAGAGTGGGGACAGGAACCGACAATGAGCAGTTCTTC. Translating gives CASRVGTGTDNEQFF.